Presented here are 15 T cell receptor beta chains from one specimen sequenced in a study of cytotoxic CD8 clonotypes in ibrutinib-treated CLL. The data were produced by immunoSEQ multiplex PCR, yet TCRdb's version contains in-frame clones alone and is incomplete. Of approximately 91,000 clones listed, roughly 77% are singletons. The sample consisted of PBMCs, taken after 12 months of ibrutinib treatment. The receptors come from a human donor with chronic lymphocytic leukemia.

The count of this clone is one. The V call is TRBV9, the J call TRBJ2-3; maybe TRBD1 (5 bases). The CDR3 totals 14 residues. Looked up from germline, CDR1 is SGDLS and CDR2 is YYNGEE. Trimming took off 0 bases at V and 2 bases at J, with 7 bases between the two ends. The CDR3: CASSVEGATDTQYF. The CDR3 region has the DNA TGTGCCAGCAGCGTAGAAGGGGCCACAGATACGCAGTATTTT.

The sample holds one count of this clone. The V call is TRBV6-5, the J call TRBJ2-7; D is ambiguous. The V end lost 0 bases, the J end lost 5 bases, and 11 bases lay between the germline ends. Germline CDR1 is MNHEY and CDR2 is SVGAGI. CDR3 size: 14 residues. DNA of the CDR3: TGTGCCAGCAGTTACTCGTGGGCTGGGCACGAGCAGTACTTC. Its protein product is CASSYSWAGHEQYF.

The rearrangement uses TRBV2 and TRBJ2-2; tentative D call: TRBD1 (6 bases). Germline-derived CDR1 and CDR2 are SNHLY and FYNNEI. The CDR3 is made up of 17 amino acids. V was shortened by 2 bases and J by 5 bases, with 18 bases between the two germline ends. CDR3 sequence (DNA): TGTGCCAGCAGTGAACCCTCAGGGGTCTCGGGGACCGGGGAGCTGTTTTTT. The encoded protein is CASSEPSGVSGTGELFF.

V is TRBV14 and J is TRBJ1-1; TRBD1 is a possible D gene (5 bases). The length of the CDR3 is 13 residues. CDR1 and CDR2 (germline): SGHDN, FVKESK. V was shortened by 3 bases and J by 1 base, with 6 bases between the two germline ends. The CDR3 sequence is CASSHTGNTEAFF. For the CDR3, the DNA is TGTGCCAGCAGCCATACAGGGAACACTGAAGCTTTCTTT. The variable domain in full, completed from reference TRBV14 and TRBJ1-1, reads EAGVTQFPSHSVIEKGQTVTLRCDPISGHDNLYWYRRVMGKEIKFLLHFVKESKQDESGMPNNRFLAERTGGTYSTLKVQPAELEDSGVYFCASSHTGNTEAFFGQGTRLTVV.

This clone has just one count. This chain links TRBV30 with TRBJ2-7; no firm D call. Per the germline V gene, CDR1 is GTSNPN and CDR2 is SVGIG (reference sequence). The CDR3 is 15 residues long. Between the trimmed V and J ends, which lost 1 base and 0 bases, there was a span of 13 bases. CDR3 DNA sequence: TGTGCCTGGAGTGCTGTGTGGGCCTTCTCCTACGAGCAGTACTTC. It specifies CAWSAVWAFSYEQYF.

The chain uses TRBV28 and TRBJ2-7; tentatively, D is TRBD1 (6 bases). This CDR3 is 14 amino acids long. From germline, CDR1 is MDHEN and CDR2 SYDVKM. With 6 bases removed from V and 3 bases from J, the gap between germline ends came to 15 bases. This CDR3 reads CASRLFGQNYEQYF. CDR3 coding DNA: TGTGCCAGCAGGCTGTTTGGACAGAACTACGAGCAGTACTTC. Full variable domain (remainder filled in from reference TRBV28 and TRBJ2-7): DVKVTQSSRYLVKRTGEKVFLECVQDMDHENMFWYRQDPGLGLRLIYFSYDVKMKEKGDIPEGYSVSREKKERFSLILESASTNQTSMYLCASRLFGQNYEQYFGPGTRLTVT.

This clone was seen only a few times. The V call is TRBV7-2, the J call TRBJ1-4; maybe TRBD1 (5 bases). Germline V gene data show CDR1 as SGHTA and CDR2 as FQGNSA. The ends were cut back, 3 bases at V and 8 bases at J, with 10 bases in the middle. This CDR3 has 13 amino acids. The CDR3 reads CASSFRVAEKLFF. For the CDR3, the DNA is TGTGCCAGCAGCTTCAGGGTCGCCGAAAAACTGTTTTTT.

This clone was observed a single time. CDR3 DNA sequence: TGTGCCAGCAGTTCCGCGGACAGGGAAGGGGACATTCAGTACTTC. As protein: CASSSADREGDIQYF. The rearrangement uses TRBV6-6 and TRBJ2-4, with 8 bases aligning to TRBD1. Trimming at V came to 4 bases and at J to 8 bases, leaving 10 bases not matched to a gene. The length of the CDR3 is 15 residues. Per germline, CDR1 MNHNY and CDR2 SVGAGI (reference sequence).

The chain carries TRBV28 and TRBJ2-3; possible D gene TRBD2, 6 bases. The V end lost 5 bases, the J end lost 1 base, and 19 bases lay between the germline ends. The CDR3 runs 17 residues. The germline gives CDR1 MDHEN, CDR2 SYDVKM. In DNA, the CDR3 is TGTGCCAGCAGTCCTTCCTTGGGTAGCGGAGGCACAGATACGCAGTATTTT. This translates into CASSPSLGSGGTDTQYF.

The V gene is TRBV28, the J gene TRBJ1-2, with D possibly being TRBD1 (6 bases). V lost 11 bases and J 1 base, leaving 17 bases between the germline ends. Germline V CDR1 and CDR2: MDHEN, SYDVKM. CDR3 length equals 14 residues. CDR3 loop: CAAAGGNVNYGYTF. CDR3 bases: TGTGCCGCAGCGGGGGGCAATGTTAACTATGGCTACACCTTC.

The rearrangement links TRBV28 to TRBJ2-5; TRBD1 might be the D (5 bases). The CDR3 runs 14 residues. Germline V gene lookup returns CDR1 MDHEN and CDR2 SYDVKM. The germline V and J ends were trimmed by 7 bases and 2 bases, with 14 bases remaining between them. The CDR3 coding sequence is TGTGCCAGCAACTCTGGGGCCGGGCAAGAGACCCAGTACTTC. This encodes CASNSGAGQETQYF.

V usage is TRBV9 and J usage is TRBJ2-5; possibly TRBD1 for D (5 bases). CDR3 length equals 14 residues. V was cut by 4 bases and J by 5 bases, with 15 bases left in between. Germline CDR1 reads SGDLS; CDR2 reads YYNGEE. The CDR3 DNA sequence: TGTGCCAGCAGCCCCCCCACCCCAGGGGAGACCCAGTACTTC. Protein product: CASSPPTPGETQYF.

The gene calls are TRBV7-7 and TRBJ2-7; 10 bases fit TRBD2. The germline CDR1 and CDR2 sequences are SSHAT and FNYEAQ (reference sequence). Unmatched junction bases numbered 10, after V lost 4 bases and J lost 4 bases. The CDR3 has 16 residues. The chain's CDR3 is CASSSRTSGGRYEQYF. CDR3 DNA: TGTGCCAGCAGCTCCCGGACTAGCGGAGGGCGGTACGAGCAGTACTTC.

The table lists this clone with a few counts. V is TRBV7-2 and J is TRBJ1-6; D is uncertain. Germline values: CDR1 SGHTA, CDR2 FQGNSA. The CDR3 spans 13 residues. Trimming cost V 0 bases and J 11 bases, with 8 bases left between them. This CDR3 reads CASSLAWAAPLHF. The CDR3, as DNA: TGTGCCAGCAGCTTAGCGTGGGCAGCACCCCTCCACTTT.

The chain recombines TRBV6-4 with TRBJ1-4; D gene uncertain. V lost 8 bases and J lost 8, with 24 bases in between. This CDR3 spans 16 amino acids. Germline CDR1 is MRHNA and CDR2 is SNTAGT. The DNA for the CDR3 is TGTGCCAGCGAGGTGGGTAGTGGACCCCCGAGGGAAAAACTGTTTTTT. This translates into CASEVGSGPPREKLFF.